The present T cell receptor beta chain was sequenced within a study of beta chain features in type 1 diabetes. General study findings and limits: The study left unresolved whether HLA type influences TCRB rearrangement. PCR might favor shorter templates, equally in patients and controls.

Trimming pared 10 bases from V and 3 bases from J, leaving 10 bases between. The CDR3 is 12 amino acids. Germline V gene data show CDR1 as MRHNA and CDR2 as SNTAGT. The investigators reverse transcribed all of the isolated RNA, so they sequenced expressed TCRB transcripts. Reads from naive, central memory and regulatory T cell samples averaged about 3.3 million. The assay was immunoSEQ multiplex PCR, and TCRdb's table has in-frame clones only and misses some. The profile shows hundreds of thousands of clones, over 25% of them singletons. A word on this clone: The antigen is unknown.

The chain uses TRBV6-4 and TRBJ2-1; tentatively, D is TRBD1 (5 bases). The source material was naive CD4+ T cells from blood. The receptor was derived from a man aged 18 to 30 in good health. This CDR3 reads CATTDSYNEQFF. In DNA, the CDR3 is TGTGCCACCACCGACAGCTACAATGAGCAGTTCTTC.